A selection of T cell receptor beta chains follows, all from one sample in a study of cytomegalovirus exposure and HLA in healthy donors. Data came from immunoSEQ multiplex PCR; TCRdb stores just in-frame clones and leaves some out. Its table lists about 140,000 clones. The sample comprised PBMCs. The receptors originated from a male donor in good health and CMV-seronegative. Both conserved end residues are part of each CDR3.

J,V,CDR3
TRBJ2-2,TRBV11-3,CASSSSLQAGAPGGELFF
TRBJ1-2,TRBV10-3,CAISESGTGRNYGYTF
TRBJ1-6,TRBV9,CASSEGQGANSPLHF
TRBJ2-1,TRBV5-1,CASSLGLAGTYNEQFF
TRBJ2-1,TRBV6-6,CASRPGLAGGPNEQFF
TRBJ2-7,TRBV29-1,CSVEELRDSQYF
TRBJ2-7,TRBV6-5,CASSPGVSYEQYF
TRBJ1-2,TRBV28,CASSLGSNYGYTF
TRBJ2-1,TRBV27,CASSLPREGVYNEQFF
TRBJ2-1,TRBV13,CASRPSGGGGPYNEQFF
TRBJ2-1,TRBV5-1,CASSEPTSGGRNEQFF
TRBJ2-2,TRBV6-5,CASVKGSGELFF
TRBJ1-2,TRBV6-5,CASSTREVYGYTF
TRBJ1-2,TRBV28,CASSLETGLSYGYTF
TRBJ1-3,TRBV30,CAWSDWGSFSGNTIYF
TRBJ2-2,TRBV19,CASHQGLAGLNTGELFF
TRBJ1-2,TRBV14,CASSQEGGGGYTF
TRBJ2-3,TRBV30,CALEGGTQYF
TRBJ2-3,TRBV7-6,CASSLGGGADTQYF
TRBJ1-6,TRBV4-3,CASSQQGQSYNSPLHF
TRBJ1-1,TRBV5-1,CASSWTSPPQGNTEAFF
TRBJ1-6,TRBV11-2,CASSPLRGDFYNSPLHF
TRBJ2-7,TRBV7-2,CASSLDGGAYEQYF
TRBJ2-1,TRBV29-1,CSVEPSGGFYNEQFF
TRBJ2-1,TRBV7-2,CASSLQTSVAEQFF
TRBJ2-7,TRBV5-8,CASGLSYEQYF
TRBJ2-1,TRBV15,CATSRERARSNRQFF